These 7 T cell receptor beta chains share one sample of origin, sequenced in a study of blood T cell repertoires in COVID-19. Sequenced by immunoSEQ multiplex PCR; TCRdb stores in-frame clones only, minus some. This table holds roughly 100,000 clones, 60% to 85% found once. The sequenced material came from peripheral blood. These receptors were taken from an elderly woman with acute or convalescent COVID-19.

CDR3 in amino acids: CASSLYSTNTGELFF. The CDR3 DNA is TGTGCCAGCAGCCTGTACAGTACGAACACCGGGGAGCTGTTTTTT. The J gene is TRBJ2-2, the V gene TRBV7-3; unclear D gene. V lost 5 bases and J lost 0, with 10 bases in between. The CDR3 is 15 amino acids. Germline loops: CDR1 SGHTA, CDR2 FQGTGA.

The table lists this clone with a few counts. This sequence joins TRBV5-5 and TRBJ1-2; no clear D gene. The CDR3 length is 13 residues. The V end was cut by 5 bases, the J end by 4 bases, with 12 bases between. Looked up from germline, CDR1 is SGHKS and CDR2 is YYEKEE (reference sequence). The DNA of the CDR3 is TGTGCCAGCAGTATGGGCCAGACCTATGGCTACACCTTC. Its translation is CASSMGQTYGYTF.

For the CDR3, the DNA is TGTGCCACCAGTGGGCAATCATATGGCTACACCTTC. Amino acids: CATSGQSYGYTF. This chain joins TRBV24-1 and TRBJ1-2; no reliable D call. This CDR3 comprises 12 residues. The V and J ends lost 5 bases and 5 bases respectively, with 8 bases between them. Germline loops: CDR1 KGHDR, CDR2 SFDVKD.

The CDR3, as DNA: TGCAGTGCTAGTGCAGGGACTAGCGGGGACAATGAGCAGTTCTTC. Translating it yields CSASAGTSGDNEQFF. The V gene is TRBV20-1, the J gene TRBJ2-1, with 13 bases matching TRBD2. There are 15 residues in the CDR3. With V trimmed by 3 bases and J by 5 bases, 4 bases remained unmatched. The germline CDR1 and CDR2 sequences are DFQATT and SNEGSKA (reference sequence).

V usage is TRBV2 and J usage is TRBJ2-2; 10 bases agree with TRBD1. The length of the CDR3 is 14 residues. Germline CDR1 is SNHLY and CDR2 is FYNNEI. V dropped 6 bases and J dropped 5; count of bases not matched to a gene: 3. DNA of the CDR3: TGTGCCAGCAGAGGGACAGGGGAGACCGGGGAGCTGTTTTTT. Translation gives CASRGTGETGELFF.

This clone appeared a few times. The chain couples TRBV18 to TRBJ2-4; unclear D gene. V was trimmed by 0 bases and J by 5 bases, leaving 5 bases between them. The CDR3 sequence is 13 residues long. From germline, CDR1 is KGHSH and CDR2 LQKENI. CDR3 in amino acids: CASSPPSENIQYF. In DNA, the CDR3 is TGTGCCAGCTCACCACCGTCTGAAAACATTCAGTACTTC.

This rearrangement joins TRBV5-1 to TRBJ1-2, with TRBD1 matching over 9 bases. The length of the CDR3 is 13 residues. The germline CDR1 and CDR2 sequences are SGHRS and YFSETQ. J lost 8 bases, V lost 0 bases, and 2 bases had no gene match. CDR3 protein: CASSLGTGGGYTF. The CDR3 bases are TGCGCCAGCAGCTTGGGAACAGGGGGCGGCTACACCTTC.